A selection of T cell receptor beta chains follows, all from one sample in a study of CXCR3-negative and CXCR3-positive naive CD8 T cells. TCRdb re-called the 5' RACE reads; every CDR3 protein appears as one record, without DNA. The sample includes roughly 86,000 distinct CDR3 sequences. The sequencing input was naive CXCR3- CD8+ T cells from blood. These receptors all stem from a human donor in good health. Some clones in this sample may be carry-over from other donors' samples. CDR3s include the opening cysteine and the closing phenylalanine or tryptophan.

J: TRBJ1-1
V: TRBV21-1
CDR3: CASTRGRGPKAFF

J: TRBJ2-7
V: TRBV20-1
CDR3: CSARVLGQGNYEQYF

J: TRBJ2-7
V: TRBV13
CDR3: CASSPLSYEQYF

J: TRBJ2-2
V: TRBV12-3/TRBV12-4
CDR3: CASSGAGSFYTGELFF

J: TRBJ2-1
V: TRBV12-3/TRBV12-4
CDR3: CASNPQGGLYNEQFF

J: TRBJ2-7
V: TRBV12-3/TRBV12-4
CDR3: CASSLGLYYEQYF

J: TRBJ1-1
V: TRBV6-5
CDR3: CASSKAAPPNTEAFF

J: TRBJ2-2
V: TRBV7-6
CDR3: CASSSTFGLNTGELFF

J: TRBJ2-7
V: TRBV6-2/TRBV6-3
CDR3: CASSYVDRWHEQYF

J: TRBJ1-1
V: TRBV29-1
CDR3: CSVIGGNTEAFF

J: TRBJ2-7
V: TRBV25-1
CDR3: CASSAEQGAYEQYF

J: TRBJ2-2
V: TRBV7-8
CDR3: CASSATTVGGSYTGELFF

J: TRBJ2-2
V: TRBV5-6
CDR3: CASSLQVTLNTGELFF

J: TRBJ1-2
V: TRBV29-1
CDR3: CSVLANYGYTF

J: TRBJ2-7
V: TRBV11-3
CDR3: CASSSPPQRTIPNTYEQYF

J: TRBJ2-5
V: TRBV7-3
CDR3: CASSSGGVRGETQYF